The source of this T cell receptor (beta chain) is a study of blood T cell repertoires in COVID-19. Turning to the study itself: The study drew acute and convalescent COVID-19 samples from the United States, Italy and Spain. The cDNA or gDNA used as material had been derived from T cells, B-cell-depleted T cells, or PBMCs.

Original processing notes: Researchers report that nucleated cell counts were estimated from reference gene primer amplification. Assay used: immunoSEQ multiplex PCR; TCRdb lists only in-frame clones, some missing. The DNA was the basis for D and trimming; V, J and clone size are from that table. The sample has about 160,000 clones; approximately 91% are singletons. This TCR came from a man younger than 35 with acute or convalescent COVID-19. The sequenced sample consisted of peripheral blood.

The CDR3 loop reads CASSIRGLAGEETQYF. In DNA, the CDR3 is TGTGCCAGTAGTATCCGGGGACTAGCGGGAGAAGAGACCCAGTACTTC. The chain links TRBV19 to TRBJ2-5, with 14 bases aligning to TRBD2. V gave up 3 bases and J gave up 3 bases; unmatched junction bases: 3. The CDR3 consists of 16 residues. Germline V gene sequence: CDR1 LNHDA, CDR2 SQIVND (reference sequence).